The next 5 T cell receptor beta chains were all read from a single sample in a study of T cells after yellow fever vaccination. One entry per CDR3 protein results from TCRdb running MiXCR on the 5' RACE reads. The sample includes some 300,000 distinct CDR3 sequences, roughly 3.5% of them seen just once. Sequenced material: PBMCs, taken on the day of the yellow fever booster vaccination. The receptors here all came from a man younger than 30 who received the YFV17D yellow fever vaccine.

In this sample, this clonotype turned up a few times. The chain links TRBV5-1 to TRBJ2-7, with D possibly TRBD2 on 6 matching bases. The CDR3 has 18 residues. V lost 1 base and J 7 bases, leaving 27 bases between the germline ends. The germline V gene has CDR1 SGHRS and CDR2 YFSETQ. The DNA for the CDR3 is TGCGCCAGCAGCTTGTCACGGGCTGGGGGACCCGGGGGAAGGGAGCAGTACTTC. Its translation: CASSLSRAGGPGGREQYF.

The table lists this clonotype with a few counts. The chain couples TRBV7-2 to TRBJ2-5, with TRBD2 identical over 7 bases. Losses at the gene ends were 1 base for V and 3 bases for J; bases not matched to a gene: 5. CDR1 is SGHTA and CDR2 is FQGNSA in the germline V gene. CDR3 length: 15 residues. The CDR3 here is CASSLVAGPEETQYF. The CDR3 bases are TGTGCCAGCAGCTTAGTAGCGGGCCCCGAAGAGACCCAGTACTTC.

This clonotype was recorded many times. The V call is TRBV20-1, the J call TRBJ2-3; TRBD1 might be the D (5 bases). The CDR3 runs 15 residues. Germline loops: CDR1 DFQATT, CDR2 SNEGSKA (reference sequence). V was cut by 6 bases and J by 2 bases, with 18 bases left in between. CDR3 coding DNA: TGCAGTGCCTCCATTAACAGGATCCCCACAGATACGCAGTATTTT. Translation: CSASINRIPTDTQYF.

The chain joins TRBV7-9 to TRBJ2-2, with 8 bases fitting TRBD1. The V gene's germline CDR1 is SEHNR and CDR2 FQNEAQ (reference sequence). V lost 6 bases, J lost 0 bases, and 6 bases stayed unmatched. The CDR3 spans 16 residues. CDR3 protein: CASRGQGHANTGELFF. In DNA form, the CDR3 reads TGTGCCAGCAGAGGACAGGGTCACGCGAACACCGGGGAGCTGTTTTTT.

V and J are TRBV5-4 and TRBJ1-2; a weak D match, TRBD1 (6 bases). CDR1 is SGHNT, CDR2 YYREEE, per germline (reference sequence). The CDR3 is made up of 13 amino acids. V was cut by 6 bases and J by 4 bases, with 13 bases left in between. CDR3 amino acids: CASKRTELYGYTF. The CDR3 DNA reads TGTGCCAGCAAAAGGACAGAGCTCTATGGCTACACCTTC.